The 11 T cell receptor beta chains reported below all come from one sample, sequenced in a study of glioma-infiltrating T cells (dated by TCRdb to 2016 to 2018). The run used an Illumina MiSeq. TCR alpha and beta CDR3 regions were amplified with the iRepertoire nested amplicon-rescue multiplex PCR (arm-PCR) platform from RNA. Using fastp trimming at Q25 and MiXCR clonotype assembly, TCRdb reanalyzed the public sequencing data and kept in-frame beta chains. Rows are unified per CDR3 protein, each entry keeping the most common DNA and genes. Across this sample there are 300,000 to 450,000 distinct CDR3 sequences, with about 40% seen only once. Clones ranked in the top ten supply around 13% of the sample. Sequencing was done on a sample of glioma tissue, nonneoplastic brain tissue, or PBMCs (not recorded which). The receptors come from a human donor with low-grade glioma or glioblastoma, undergoing nonglioma brain surgery, or in good health (not recorded which).

This clonotype was picked up many times. The genes are TRBV6-2 or TRBV6-3 and TRBJ2-5, with D possibly TRBD2 on 6 matching bases. V was pared by 2 bases and J by 4 bases, with 11 bases between. Per the germline V gene, CDR1 is MNHEY and CDR2 is SVGEGT. CDR3 length equals 14 residues. CDR3 in amino acids: CASSYTSQRETQYF. Written as DNA, the CDR3 is TGTGCCAGCAGTTACACTAGCCAGAGAGAGACCCAGTACTTC.

This chain connects TRBV19 to TRBJ1-2, with unresolved D. This CDR3 contains 14 residues. Trimming removed 1 base from V and 1 base from J, with 7 bases in between. In germline, CDR1 is LNHDA, CDR2 SQIVND (reference sequence). In DNA, the CDR3 is TGTGCCAGTAGTATAGGACCGAGTAACTATGGCTACACCTTC. This encodes CASSIGPSNYGYTF.

Turning to this clonotype: This likely comes from a read error, as the CDR3 has no conserved phenylalanine or tryptophan at its end. V and J are TRBV4-2 and TRBJ2-5, with D possibly called TRBD1 or TRBD2 (6 bases each). The CDR3 is 16 amino acids. The germline V and J ends were trimmed by 4 bases and 5 bases, with 20 bases remaining between them. Germline V gene lookup returns CDR1 LGHNA and CDR2 YNFKEQ. In DNA form, the CDR3 reads TGTGCCAGCAGCCCAGCCAGAGGAGGGGGGCAGGAGACCCAGTACTCC. Its protein is CASSPARGGGQETQYS.

CDR3 DNA: TGTGCCAGTAGTCAGCAGGGAGGTTATCAGCCCCAGCATTTT. Protein product: CASSQQGGYQPQHF. The chain employs TRBV19 and TRBJ1-5; possible D gene TRBD1, 5 bases. This CDR3 is 14 amino acids long. The germline V gene encodes CDR1 LNHDA and CDR2 SQIVND (reference sequence). V was trimmed by 5 bases and J by 5 bases, leaving 13 bases between them.

This clonotype occurred a few times. The chain employs TRBV7-2 and TRBJ1-4; tentative D call: TRBD1 (5 bases). The CDR3 has 14 amino acids. Looked up from germline, CDR1 is SGHTA and CDR2 is FQGNSA. V gave up 5 bases and J gave up 3 bases, with 10 bases separating them. The chain's CDR3 is CASSLQAPNEKLFF. The CDR3 DNA follows: TGTGCCAGCAGCCTACAGGCCCCTAATGAAAAACTGTTTTTT. The full variable domain, rest sourced from reference TRBV7-2 and TRBJ1-4, is GAGVSQSPSNKVTEKGKDVELRCDPISGHTALYWYRQSLGQGLEFLIYFQGNSAPDKSGLPSDRFSAERTGGSVSTLTIQRTQQEDSAVYLCASSLQAPNEKLFFGSGTQLSVL.

As regards this clonotype: A much larger clone differs from this one at a single base, so this may be a read error. The chain is built from TRBV28 and TRBJ1-2, with D tentatively TRBD1 (5 bases). Germline CDR1 is MDHEN and CDR2 is SYDVKM. The CDR3 totals 15 residues. CDR3 residues: CVSRRRGGPIYGYTF. CDR3 in DNA: TGTGTCAGCAGGCGACGGGGCGGACCGATCTATGGCTACACCTTC.

With regard to this clonotype: The junction does not match germline at one end; this may be a read error. V usage is TRBV20-1 and J usage is TRBJ1-4; 8 bases are a match to TRBD1. This CDR3 is built from 16 residues. Germline V lookup: CDR1 DFQATT, CDR2 SNEGSKA (reference sequence). The CDR3 loop is CSARAAGGRYNEKLSF. DNA of the CDR3: TGCAGTGCTAGAGCGGCAGGGGGCCGTTATAATGAAAAACTGTCTTTT.

This clonotype was recorded a few times. The chain uses TRBV28 and TRBJ2-1, with 9 bases that match TRBD1. The CDR3 extends over 15 amino acids. Germline lookup yields CDR1 MDHEN and CDR2 SYDVKM. V trimming: 6 bases; J trimming: 0 bases; junction bases outside the gene matches: 3. CDR3 region: CASRPTGGSYNEQFF. The CDR3 DNA sequence: TGTGCCAGCAGACCGACAGGGGGCTCCTACAATGAGCAGTTCTTC.

The sample holds many counts of this clonotype. The chain combines TRBV20-1 with TRBJ2-3; no clear D. CDR3 length equals 13 residues. Trimming removed 4 bases from V and 2 bases from J, with 10 bases in between. Per the germline V gene, CDR1 is DFQATT and CDR2 is SNEGSKA (reference sequence). The CDR3 DNA follows: TGCAGTGCTAAGGCCAGGCCCACAGATACGCAGTATTTT. Protein sequence: CSAKARPTDTQYF.

This clonotype showed up just once. The chain recombines TRBV20-1 with TRBJ2-1; D call uncertain. Between the trimmed V and J ends, which lost 0 bases and 4 bases, there was a span of 19 bases. Germline CDR1 and CDR2: DFQATT and SNEGSKA (reference sequence). This CDR3 comprises 17 residues. CDR3 coding DNA: TGCAGTGCTAGAGAGATAGACTGGTCGAAAAAGTACAATGAGCAGTTCTTC. It yields the protein CSAREIDWSKKYNEQFF.

Only a few counts were recorded for this clonotype. The CDR3 nucleotides read TGCAGTGACTCGACAGTAATGAACACTGAAGCTTTCTTT. Its protein is CSDSTVMNTEAFF. The V call is TRBV20-1, the J call TRBJ1-1; D perhaps matches TRBD1 (5 bases). V lost 7 bases to trimming and J lost 0 bases, with 12 bases between them. Germline V gene data show CDR1 as DFQATT and CDR2 as SNEGSKA (reference sequence). The CDR3 consists of 13 residues.